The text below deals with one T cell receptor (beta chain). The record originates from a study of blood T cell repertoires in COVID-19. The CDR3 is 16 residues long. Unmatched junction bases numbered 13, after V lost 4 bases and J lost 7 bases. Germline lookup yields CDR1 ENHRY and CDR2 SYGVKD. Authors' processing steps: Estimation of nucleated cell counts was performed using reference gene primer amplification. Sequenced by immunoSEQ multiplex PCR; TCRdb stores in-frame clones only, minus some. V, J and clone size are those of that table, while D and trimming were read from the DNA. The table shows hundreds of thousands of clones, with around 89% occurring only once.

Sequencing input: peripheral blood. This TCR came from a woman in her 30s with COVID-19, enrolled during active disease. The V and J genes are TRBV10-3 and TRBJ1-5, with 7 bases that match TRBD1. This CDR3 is CAISGDRVGFNQPQHF. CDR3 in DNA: TGTGCCATCAGTGGTGACAGGGTAGGTTTTAACCAGCCCCAGCATTTT.